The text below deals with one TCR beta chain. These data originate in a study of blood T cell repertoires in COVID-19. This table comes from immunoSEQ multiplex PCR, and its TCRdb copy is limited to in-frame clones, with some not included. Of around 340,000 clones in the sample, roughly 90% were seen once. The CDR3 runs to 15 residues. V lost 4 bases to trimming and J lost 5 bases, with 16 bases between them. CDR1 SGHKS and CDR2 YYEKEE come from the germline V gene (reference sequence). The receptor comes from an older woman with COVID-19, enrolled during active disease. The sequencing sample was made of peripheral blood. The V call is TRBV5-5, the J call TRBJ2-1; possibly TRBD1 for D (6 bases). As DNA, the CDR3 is TGTGCCAGCAGCCGTACAGGGTTTACGGACAATGAGCAGTTCTTC. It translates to CASSRTGFTDNEQFF.